A single sample gave rise to the 2 T cell receptor beta chains below, sequenced in a study of immune evolution from preneoplasia to lung adenocarcinoma. The assay was immunoSEQ multiplex PCR, and TCRdb's table has in-frame clones only and misses some. Of some 5,100 clones in the sample, approximately 67% are singletons; the top ten hold 20% to 25%. The specimen was FFPE adjacent normal lung tissue. The receptors shown here come from a person of 80 years or more with lung adenocarcinoma.

The chain combines TRBV27 with TRBJ1-2; 10 bases align to TRBD1. CDR1 and CDR2 from the germline V gene are MNHEY and SMNVEV (reference sequence). V trimming: 6 bases; J trimming: 7 bases; junction bases outside the gene matches: 5. The CDR3 spans 13 residues. CDR3 DNA: TGTGCCAGCAGCACCGGGACAGGGGCTGGCTACACCTTC. Its translation: CASSTGTGAGYTF.

This clone is deemed medium-sized. The DNA for the CDR3 is TGTGCCAGCAGTCTCCTCTTGGAGACCCAGTACTTC. This encodes CASSLLLETQYF. The rearrangement links TRBV28 to TRBJ2-5; D unresolved. Germline V gene data show CDR1 as MDHEN and CDR2 as SYDVKM. V gave up 5 bases and J gave up 5 bases, with 9 bases separating them. CDR3 length equals 12 residues.